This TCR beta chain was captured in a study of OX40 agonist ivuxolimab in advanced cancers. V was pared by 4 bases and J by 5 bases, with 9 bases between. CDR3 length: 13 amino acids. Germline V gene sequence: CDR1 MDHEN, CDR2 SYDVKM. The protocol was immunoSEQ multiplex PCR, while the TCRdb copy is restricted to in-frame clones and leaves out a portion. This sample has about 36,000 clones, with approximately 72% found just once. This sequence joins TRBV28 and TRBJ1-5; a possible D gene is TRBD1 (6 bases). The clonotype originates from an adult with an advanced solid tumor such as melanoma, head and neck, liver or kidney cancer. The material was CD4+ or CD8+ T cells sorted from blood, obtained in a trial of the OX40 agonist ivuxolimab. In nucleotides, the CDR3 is TGTGCCAGCAGTTCGGACAGCTATCAGCCCCAGCATTTT. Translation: CASSSDSYQPQHF.